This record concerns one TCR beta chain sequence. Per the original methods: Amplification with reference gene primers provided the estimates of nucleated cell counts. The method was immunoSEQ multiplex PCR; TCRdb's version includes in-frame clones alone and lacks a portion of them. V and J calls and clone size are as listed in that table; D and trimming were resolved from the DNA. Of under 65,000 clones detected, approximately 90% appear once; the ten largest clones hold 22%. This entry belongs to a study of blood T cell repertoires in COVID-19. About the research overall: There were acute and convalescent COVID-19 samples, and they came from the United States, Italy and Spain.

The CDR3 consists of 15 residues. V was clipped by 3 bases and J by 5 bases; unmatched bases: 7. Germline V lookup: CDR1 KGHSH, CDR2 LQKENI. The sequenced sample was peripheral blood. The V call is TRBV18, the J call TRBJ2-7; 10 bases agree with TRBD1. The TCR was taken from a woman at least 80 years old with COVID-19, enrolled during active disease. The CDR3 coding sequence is TGTGCCAGCTCACCCACGACAGGGGGCGGCCACGAGCAGTACTTC. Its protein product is CASSPTTGGGHEQYF.